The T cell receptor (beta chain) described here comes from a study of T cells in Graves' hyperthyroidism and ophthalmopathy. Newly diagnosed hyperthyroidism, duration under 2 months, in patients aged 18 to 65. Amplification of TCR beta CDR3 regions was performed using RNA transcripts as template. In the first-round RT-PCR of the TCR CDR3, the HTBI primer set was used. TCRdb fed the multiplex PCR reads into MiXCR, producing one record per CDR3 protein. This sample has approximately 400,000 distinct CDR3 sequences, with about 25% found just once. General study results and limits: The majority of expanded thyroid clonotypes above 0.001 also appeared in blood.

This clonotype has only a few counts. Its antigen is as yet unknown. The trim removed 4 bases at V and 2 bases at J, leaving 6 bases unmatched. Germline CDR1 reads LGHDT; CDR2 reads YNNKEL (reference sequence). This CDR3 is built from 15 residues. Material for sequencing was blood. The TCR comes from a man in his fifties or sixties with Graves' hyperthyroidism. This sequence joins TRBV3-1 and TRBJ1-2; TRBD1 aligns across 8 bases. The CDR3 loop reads CASSRSGGWNYGYTF. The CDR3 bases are TGTGCCAGCAGCCGATCAGGGGGCTGGAACTATGGCTACACCTTC.